The subject of this entry is one TCR beta chain. Its antigen is undetermined. Using immunoSEQ multiplex PCR, the repertoire was profiled, and TCRdb retains in-frame clones only, with some absent. The sample lists 2 million to 2.5 million clones; more than 80% were seen once. The data stem from a study of shared clonotypes between healthy human individuals. As for the study in general: Researchers assigned three CD4 naive, three CD4 memory, two CD8 naive and one CD8 memory plate to each donor. Broader study findings: Naive subsets generally had larger estimated richness than memory subsets.

This CDR3 spans 17 amino acids. V was trimmed by 5 bases and J by 0 bases, leaving 19 bases between them. Germline lookup yields CDR1 SGHDN and CDR2 FVKESK. This rearrangement joins TRBV14 to TRBJ2-5; TRBD1 is a possible D gene (5 bases). The sequence was obtained from a man aged 18 to 30 in good health. Some clones in this sample may be carry-over from other donors' samples. Specimen: naive CD4+ T cells from PBMCs. Documented subset: CD45RA+ positively selected. CDR3 sequence (DNA): TGTGCCAGCAGCTCGCGTGCGGTCTGGGGCTACCAAGAGACCCAGTACTTC. Translated: CASSSRAVWGYQETQYF.